What follows is one TCR beta chain and its context. Its matching antigen is unknown. A single base separates this from a much larger clone, so it may be a read error. The germline V gene encodes CDR1 SGHAT and CDR2 FQDESV (reference sequence). Trimming took 7 bases from V and 13 from J; bases not matched to a gene: 13. The CDR3 is 13 amino acids. These data originate in a study of T cells in Graves' hyperthyroidism and ophthalmopathy. Study-wide findings and caveats: With a median lead of around 6.7 months before onset, the model predicted ophthalmopathy. Among thyroid clonotypes expanded above 0.001, most also appeared in blood.

Those patients with uncontrolled infection, other autoimmune disease, pregnancy or lactation were excluded. From RNA transcripts, TCR beta CDR3 regions were amplified. A first-round RT-PCR of the TCR CDR3 used the HTBI primer set. One entry per CDR3 protein, called by TCRdb with MiXCR from the multiplex PCR reads. The profile covers about 270,000 distinct CDR3 sequences, with 20% to 25% appearing a single time and around two thirds taken by the ten largest. The chain combines TRBV11-1 with TRBJ2-1; 7 positions agree with TRBD1. Sequenced material: blood. The clonotype originates from a young man with Graves' ophthalmopathy. The CDR3 coding sequence is TGTGCCAGCATCCCGACAGGGCAGTGGGTCCAGTTCTTC. It specifies CASIPTGQWVQFF.